Each of the 23 T cell receptor beta chains below was sequenced from the same sample in a study of blood T cell repertoires in COVID-19. Assay used: immunoSEQ multiplex PCR; TCRdb lists only in-frame clones, some missing. The sample has approximately 210,000 clones; over 80% are singletons. The sequenced material came from peripheral blood. These receptors were collected from a woman in her 70s with active or convalescent COVID-19.

This clone was observed at least ten times. The V gene is TRBV7-9, the J gene TRBJ1-2, with 8 bases fitting TRBD1. The CDR3 is 13 amino acids. From germline, CDR1 is SEHNR and CDR2 FQNEAQ (reference sequence). V dropped 5 bases and J dropped 8; count of bases not matched to a gene: 7. The CDR3 region is CASSRTGGGGYTF. The CDR3 DNA reads as TGTGCCAGCAGCCGTACAGGGGGAGGAGGCTACACCTTC.

The rearrangement links TRBV11-3 to TRBJ1-1, with unresolved D. Looked up from germline, CDR1 is SGHNT and CDR2 is YENEEA. CDR3 length: 13 residues. V dropped 1 base and J dropped 8 bases, with 11 bases sitting between them. The CDR3 loop is CASSLGATREAFF. The CDR3 nucleotides are TGTGCCAGCAGCTTAGGCGCGACGCGGGAAGCTTTCTTT. Full variable domain (remainder filled in from reference TRBV11-3 and TRBJ1-1): EAGVVQSPRYKIIEKKQPVAFWCNPISGHNTLYWYLQNLGQGPELLIRYENEEAVDDSQLPKDRFSAERLKGVDSTLKIQPAELGDSAVYLCASSLGATREAFFGQGTRLTVV.

The V and J genes are TRBV7-9 and TRBJ2-2; 8 positions agree with TRBD1. Germline assignment: CDR1 SEHNR and CDR2 FQNEAQ (reference sequence). The CDR3 consists of 16 residues. V trimming: 5 bases; J trimming: 4 bases; junction bases outside the gene matches: 9. This CDR3 reads CASSGPRGQGTGELFF. In DNA form, the CDR3 reads TGTGCCAGCAGCGGACCCAGGGGGCAGGGCACCGGGGAGCTGTTTTTT. The full variable domain, with the rest looked up from reference TRBV7-9 and TRBJ2-2, is DTGVSQNPRHKITKRGQNVTFRCDPISEHNRLYWYRQTLGQGPEFLTYFQNEAQLEKSRLLSDRFSAERPKGSFSTLEIQRTEQGDSAMYLCASSGPRGQGTGELFFGEGSRLTVL.

The chain is built from TRBV5-8 and TRBJ2-7; 10 nucleotides agree with TRBD1. CDR3 size: 14 residues. Germline V gives CDR1 SGHTS, CDR2 YDEGEE. The V segment lost 6 bases and the J segment 4 bases; nucleotides outside the gene matches: 7. CDR3 DNA sequence: TGTGCCAGCACCAGGGACAGGGGTCTGTACGAGCAGTACTTC. Translated: CASTRDRGLYEQYF.

Remarks on this clone: One end of the junction varies from germline; a read error may be responsible. The gene calls are TRBV7-7 and TRBJ2-5, with 13 bases that match TRBD2. Germline V gives CDR1 SSHAT, CDR2 FNYEAQ (reference sequence). This CDR3 contains 14 residues. The CDR3 region has the DNA TGTGCTAGCAGCCGGACTAGCGGGAGTGAGACCCAGTACTTC. This sequence encodes CASSRTSGSETQYF.

To note about this clone: At the DNA level, this CDR3 is encoded by other sequences in the same sample as well. The V gene is TRBV5-1, the J gene TRBJ2-1, with 10 bases fitting TRBD2. The CDR3 has 15 amino acids. Trimming removed 4 bases from V and 2 bases from J; junction bases left unmatched: 3. Germline V gene data show CDR1 as SGHRS and CDR2 as YFSETQ. The CDR3 here is CASSPTSGTYNEQFF. CDR3 DNA: TGCGCCAGCAGCCCAACTAGCGGGACCTACAATGAGCAGTTCTTC.

This clone was counted a single time. The gene calls are TRBV3-1 (or the pseudogene TRBV3-2) and TRBJ2-7; 12 nucleotides agree with TRBD2. CDR1 is LGHDT and CDR2 is YNNKEL in the germline V gene (reference sequence). The CDR3 extends over 14 amino acids. V lost 5 bases, J lost 6 bases, and 5 bases stayed unmatched. The CDR3 protein is CASSFGLAGSEQYF. The CDR3 DNA reads TGTGCCAGCAGCTTTGGACTAGCGGGAAGCGAGCAGTACTTC.

This clone has only a few counts. The J gene is TRBJ2-2, the V gene TRBV3-1 (or the pseudogene TRBV3-2), with 8 bases aligning to TRBD1. Germline trimming cut 5 bases from V and 9 bases from J; bases unmatched to any gene: 17. Germline V gives CDR1 LGHDT, CDR2 YNNKEL (reference sequence). CDR3 size: 17 residues. CDR3 loop: CASSSQYGTGFHRELFF. CDR3 in DNA: TGTGCCAGCAGCTCACAGTACGGGACAGGATTTCACCGGGAGCTGTTTTTT.

V is TRBV27 and J is TRBJ1-2, with TRBD1 matching over 8 bases. Germline lookup yields CDR1 MNHEY and CDR2 SMNVEV (reference sequence). The CDR3 has 13 amino acids. The ends lost 6 bases at V and 7 bases at J; junction bases unmatched: 7. CDR3 loop: CASRDRVVPGYTF. Here the CDR3 DNA reads TGTGCCAGCAGGGACAGGGTGGTTCCTGGCTACACCTTC.

V is TRBV2 and J is TRBJ2-5; no definite D call. The length of the CDR3 is 13 residues. V was pared by 5 bases and J by 2 bases, with 9 bases between. The germline CDR1 and CDR2 sequences are SNHLY and FYNNEI. The CDR3 DNA reads as TGTGCCAGCAGTTTTGCGGATCAAGAGACCCAGTACTTC. Its protein product is CASSFADQETQYF.

The V and J genes are TRBV4-2 and TRBJ1-5; D not resolved. This CDR3 spans 16 amino acids. V lost 0 bases, J lost 0 bases, and 9 bases lay in between. Germline V CDR1 and CDR2: LGHNA, YNFKEQ. The CDR3 spells CASSQESGYSNQPQHF. In nucleotides, the CDR3 is TGTGCCAGCAGCCAAGAGTCCGGGTATAGCAATCAGCCCCAGCATTTT.

This clone has more than one count but fewer than ten. This chain links TRBV29-1 with TRBJ1-2; D is ambiguous. CDR3 size: 14 residues. Germline V gene data show CDR1 as SQVTM and CDR2 as ANQGSEA. V was pared by 4 bases and J by 4 bases, with 16 bases between. The CDR3 DNA is TGCAGCGTTGTGGAGGTCAGAGATATCTATGGCTACACCTTC. As protein: CSVVEVRDIYGYTF.

V and J are TRBV19 and TRBJ1-5; 7 nucleotides match TRBD1. CDR3 length equals 19 residues. With 4 bases clipped from V and 0 bases from J, the junction kept 15 bases outside the gene matches. The germline gives CDR1 LNHDA, CDR2 SQIVND (reference sequence). CDR3 DNA sequence: TGTGCCAGTAGTAATGAAGACAGGGATACTTGGGCTAGCAATCAGCCCCAGCATTTT. Translating gives CASSNEDRDTWASNQPQHF.

Concerning this clone: Distinct nucleotide sequences in the sample also encode this CDR3. The chain links TRBV18 to TRBJ1-1; 9 bases fit TRBD1. Per the germline V gene, CDR1 is KGHSH and CDR2 is LQKENI. The CDR3 is 14 residues long. The J segment lost 4 bases and the V segment lost 3 bases, leaving 3 bases of the junction unmatched. This CDR3 is CASSPRDRATEAFF. The CDR3, as DNA: TGTGCCAGCTCACCCCGGGACAGGGCCACTGAAGCTTTCTTT.

The J gene is TRBJ1-1, the V gene TRBV3-1 (or the pseudogene TRBV3-2); D gene uncertain. Trimming cost V 1 base and J 2 bases, with 8 bases left between them. The CDR3 is 14 amino acids. CDR1 is LGHDT, CDR2 YNNKEL, per germline (reference sequence). The CDR3 DNA follows: TGTGCCAGCAGCCAAGGCGAGGTCAACACTGAAGCTTTCTTT. Translated: CASSQGEVNTEAFF.

The chain combines TRBV25-1 with TRBJ1-6, with 10 bases fitting TRBD1. CDR1 and CDR2 from the germline V gene are MGHDK and SYGVNS. V shed 4 bases, J shed 9 bases, and the junction held 6 bases outside the gene matches. The CDR3 has 15 residues. The CDR3, as DNA: TGTGCCAGCAGTGGACAGGGGGCGTTTGGTTCACCCCTCCACTTT. Translating it yields CASSGQGAFGSPLHF. Full variable domain (missing parts from reference TRBV25-1 and TRBJ1-6): EADIYQTPRYLVIGTGKKITLECSQTMGHDKMYWYQQDPGMELHLIHYSYGVNSTEKGDLSSESTVSRIRTEHFPLTLESARPSHTSQYLCASSGQGAFGSPLHFGNGTRLTVT.

The gene calls are TRBV2 and TRBJ2-2; maybe TRBD2 (7 bases). The germline gives CDR1 SNHLY, CDR2 FYNNEI. V was cut by 8 bases and J by 5 bases, with 12 bases left in between. The CDR3 sequence is 13 residues long. The CDR3 reads CASGGGATGELFF. CDR3 bases: TGTGCCAGCGGGGGGGGCGCAACCGGGGAGCTGTTTTTT. Complete variable domain (other parts from reference TRBV2 and TRBJ2-2): EPEVTQTPSHQVTQMGQEVILRCVPISNHLYFYWYRQILGQKVEFLVSFYNNEISEKSEIFDDQFSVERPDGSNFTLKIRSTKLEDSAMYFCASGGGATGELFFGEGSRLTVL.

The rearrangement links TRBV1 to TRBJ1-2; the table's D call, TRBD1, has no DNA check behind it. TRBV1 is reported as a pseudogene. The CDR3 runs to 11 residues. As DNA, the CDR3 is TGCACCAGCAGCCCCGTCAGAGGCTACACCTTC. This codes for CTSSPVRGYTF.

V gene TRBV24-1 combines with J gene TRBJ2-3, with D perhaps matching TRBD1 (5 bases). Germline V gene sequence: CDR1 KGHDR, CDR2 SFDVKD. The germline V and J ends were trimmed by 5 bases and 7 bases, with 12 bases remaining between them. This CDR3 has 13 residues. This CDR3 is CATSARDRHTQYF. The CDR3, as DNA: TGTGCCACCAGTGCTCGAGACAGACATACGCAGTATTTT.

The chain links TRBV1 to TRBJ1-2; TRBD1 was called by the table and not checked on the DNA. TRBV1 is noted as a pseudogene. The CDR3 covers 17 residues. CDR3 sequence (DNA): TGCACCAGCAGCCAGTCCCCGGGACAGGTTCTTTTCGATGGCTACACCTTC. It encodes CTSSQSPGQVLFDGYTF.

V usage is TRBV5-1 and J usage is TRBJ2-1; the D gene is possibly TRBD2 (5 bases). Germline V gene data show CDR1 as SGHRS and CDR2 as YFSETQ. Trimming took 2 bases from V and 4 from J, leaving 13 bases between them. The CDR3 runs to 15 residues. Here the CDR3 reads CASSFSSGEYNEQFF. The CDR3 nucleotides read TGCGCCAGCAGCTTCTCCTCCGGGGAGTACAATGAGCAGTTCTTC.

V and J are TRBV10-2 and TRBJ1-2; D perhaps matches TRBD1 (6 bases). CDR3 length equals 13 residues. CDR1 is WSHSY, CDR2 SAAADI, per germline. V dropped 7 bases and J dropped 6 bases, with 15 bases sitting between them. CDR3 amino acids: CASTRRGRDGYTF. CDR3 DNA: TGCGCCAGCACGCGCAGGGGAAGAGATGGCTACACCTTC.

The CDR3 DNA is TGTGCCAGCAGTCCCGACAGGGGGCGTGCAGAGACTGAAGCTTTCTTT. It translates to CASSPDRGRAETEAFF. The genes are TRBV27 and TRBJ1-1; TRBD1 aligns across 10 bases. The CDR3 is 16 residues long. Germline values: CDR1 MNHEY, CDR2 SMNVEV (reference sequence). Germline trimming cut 5 bases from V and 5 bases from J; bases unmatched to any gene: 11.